Listed below are T cell receptor beta chains from one sample, sequenced in a study of blood T cells in healthy people across ages. MiXCR, applied by TCRdb to the 5' RACE reads, yields one record per CDR3 protein. The sample contains about 680,000 distinct CDR3 sequences, roughly 49% of which appear only once. Sequencing used blood. The receptors shown here come from a woman in her fifties or sixties in good health. Each CDR3 is given with its conserved first and last residue. Clone sizes are given selectively: once, few, many, or a class where the clone is expanded.

J: TRBJ2-1; V: TRBV6-5; size: -; CDR3: CASSYSSTGLAGIDEQFF
J: TRBJ1-1; V: TRBV3-1; size: -; CDR3: CASSQGNRGLEAFF
J: TRBJ2-1; V: TRBV20-1; size: -; CDR3: CSARQGERYNEQFF
J: TRBJ1-6; V: TRBV7-2; size: few; CDR3: CASSLTRENSPLHF
J: TRBJ2-7; V: TRBV6-2/TRBV6-3; size: -; CDR3: CASSYTPENYPLSRHEQYF
J: TRBJ1-1; V: TRBV18; size: -; CDR3: CASSPMAEVNTEAFF
J: TRBJ1-4; V: TRBV5-1; size: -; CDR3: CASKTGLPGEKLFF
J: TRBJ2-1; V: TRBV19; size: -; CDR3: CASKSGLAGIYEQFF
J: TRBJ2-1; V: TRBV7-9; size: -; CDR3: CASSTTVAYNEQFF
J: TRBJ2-7; V: TRBV6-2/TRBV6-3; size: -; CDR3: CASSYHEGRTITYEQYF
J: TRBJ2-1; V: TRBV27; size: -; CDR3: CASSFGGYNEQFF
J: TRBJ2-7; V: TRBV6-1; size: few; CDR3: CAGSRPPSYEQYF
J: TRBJ1-2; V: TRBV4-2; size: once; CDR3: CASSQQQEANYGYTF
J: -; V: TRBV27; size: once; CDR3: CASRPGQGRAYNEQYF
J: -; V: TRBV7-9; size: once; CDR3: CASSPGAGWETQYF
J: TRBJ2-5; V: TRBV20-1; size: -; CDR3: CSASVSGRGAETQYF
J: TRBJ1-4; V: TRBV5-6; size: -; CDR3: CASSLGSHRVNEKLFF
J: TRBJ2-7; V: TRBV4-3; size: -; CDR3: CASSQVGTESYEQYF
J: TRBJ1-4; V: TRBV28; size: -; CDR3: CASSLYTGGEEKLFF
J: TRBJ2-1; V: TRBV11-2; size: -; CDR3: CASSFGTAKLYNEQFF
J: TRBJ1-4; V: TRBV27; size: -; CDR3: CASSLSVDRGKEKLFF
J: -; V: TRBV7-3; size: -; CDR3: CASSLTIYNEQYF
J: TRBJ1-1; V: TRBV20-1; size: once; CDR3: CSARKSMGATEAFF
J: TRBJ2-2; V: TRBV13; size: few; CDR3: CASRPPTQGGNTGELFF
J: TRBJ2-5; V: TRBV6-6; size: -; CDR3: CASSDEDLYQETQYF
J: TRBJ2-7; V: TRBV10-3; size: few; CDR3: CAASGTLLEEQYF
J: TRBJ1-2; V: TRBV7-2; size: many; CDR3: CASSLDGVLGGYTF
J: TRBJ1-1; V: TRBV25-1; size: few; CDR3: CASRGYTEAFF
J: TRBJ2-7; V: TRBV6-2/TRBV6-3; size: many; CDR3: CASSSYRGRYEQYF
J: TRBJ2-7; V: TRBV7-2; size: few; CDR3: CASSAPQGYEQYF
J: TRBJ2-3; V: TRBV20-1; size: -; CDR3: CSARDTSSDTQYF
J: TRBJ1-1; V: TRBV20-1; size: once; CDR3: CSARVGGRENTEAFF
J: TRBJ2-3; V: TRBV2; size: -; CDR3: CARAHRDTITQYF
J: TRBJ2-1; V: TRBV4-3; size: few; CDR3: CASSTIAGGGSNEQFF
J: TRBJ2-5; V: TRBV20-1; size: few; CDR3: CSGQDQETQYF
J: TRBJ2-7; V: TRBV6-2/TRBV6-3; size: few; CDR3: CASRVLADYEQYF
J: TRBJ1-2; V: TRBV7-8; size: -; CDR3: CASSLVLWNPVYGYTF
J: TRBJ2-1; V: TRBV20-1; size: few; CDR3: CSARSSRGYNEQFF
J: TRBJ2-7; V: TRBV10-3; size: -; CDR3: CAISGKTSGKRGRYNEQYF
J: TRBJ2-1; V: TRBV5-1; size: -; CDR3: CASSLDGTGGDEQFF
J: TRBJ1-1; V: TRBV29-1; size: few; CDR3: CSVGPRQVNTEAFF
J: TRBJ2-1; V: TRBV12-3/TRBV12-4; size: few; CDR3: CASSLYRGGYYNEQFF
J: TRBJ2-2; V: TRBV4-3; size: -; CDR3: CASSQGRFNTGELFF
J: TRBJ2-5; V: TRBV5-1; size: once; CDR3: CASSLGNLETQYF
J: TRBJ2-7; V: TRBV20-1; size: few; CDR3: CSASDSGSKQYF
J: TRBJ2-4; V: TRBV4-1; size: -; CDR3: CASSQVQALAKNIQYF
J: TRBJ2-7; V: TRBV20-1; size: -; CDR3: CSASAQGARYEQYF
J: TRBJ2-5; V: TRBV7-9; size: -; CDR3: CASSFPGLAVAETQYF
J: TRBJ1-1; V: TRBV2; size: -; CDR3: CASSEQGKTEAFF
J: TRBJ2-7; V: TRBV6-1; size: few; CDR3: CASSEVHFLYEQYF
J: TRBJ2-7; V: TRBV9; size: -; CDR3: CASSVGDPSYEQYF
J: TRBJ1-5; V: TRBV5-1; size: few; CDR3: CASSRATGPNQPQHF
J: TRBJ1-1; V: TRBV3-1; size: -; CDR3: CASSHRWGEAFF
J: TRBJ2-3; V: TRBV6-2/TRBV6-3; size: -; CDR3: CASSLGTSGTDTRYF